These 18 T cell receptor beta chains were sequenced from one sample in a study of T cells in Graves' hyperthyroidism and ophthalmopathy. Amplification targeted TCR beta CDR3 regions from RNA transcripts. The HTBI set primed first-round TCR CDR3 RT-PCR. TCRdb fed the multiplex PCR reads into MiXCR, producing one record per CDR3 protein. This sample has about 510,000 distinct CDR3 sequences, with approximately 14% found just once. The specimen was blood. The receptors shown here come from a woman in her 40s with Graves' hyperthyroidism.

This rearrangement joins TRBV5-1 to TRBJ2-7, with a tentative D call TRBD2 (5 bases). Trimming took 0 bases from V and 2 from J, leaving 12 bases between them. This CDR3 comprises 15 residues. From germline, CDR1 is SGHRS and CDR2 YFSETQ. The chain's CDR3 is CASSLAGVTTYEQYF. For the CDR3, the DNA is TGCGCCAGCAGCTTGGCCGGGGTGACCACCTACGAGCAGTACTTC.

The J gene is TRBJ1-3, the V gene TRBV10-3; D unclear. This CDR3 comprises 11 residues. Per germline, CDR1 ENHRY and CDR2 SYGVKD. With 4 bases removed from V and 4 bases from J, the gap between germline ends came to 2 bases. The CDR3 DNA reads TGTGCCATCAGTGCGGGAAACACCATATATTTT. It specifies CAISAGNTIYF.

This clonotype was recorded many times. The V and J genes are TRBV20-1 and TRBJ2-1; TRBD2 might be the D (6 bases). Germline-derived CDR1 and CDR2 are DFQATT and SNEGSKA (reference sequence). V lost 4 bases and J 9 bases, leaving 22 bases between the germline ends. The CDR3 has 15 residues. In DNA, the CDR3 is TGCAGTGCTAAAATAGCGGCCCTACGTTCTCGTGAGCAGTTCTTC. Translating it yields CSAKIAALRSREQFF.

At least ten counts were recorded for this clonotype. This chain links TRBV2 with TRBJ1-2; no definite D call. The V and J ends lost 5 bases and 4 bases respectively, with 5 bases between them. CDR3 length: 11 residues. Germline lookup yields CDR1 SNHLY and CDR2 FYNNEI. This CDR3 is CASSLPYGYTF. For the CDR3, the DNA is TGTGCCAGCAGTCTTCCCTATGGCTACACCTTC.

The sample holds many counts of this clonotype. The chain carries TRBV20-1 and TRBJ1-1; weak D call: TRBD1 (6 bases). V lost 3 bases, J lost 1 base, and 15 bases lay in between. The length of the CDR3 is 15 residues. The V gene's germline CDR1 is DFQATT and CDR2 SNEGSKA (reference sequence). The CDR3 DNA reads TGCAGTGCTAGGAAAGGACAGTCCTCGAACACTGAAGCTTTCTTT. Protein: CSARKGQSSNTEAFF.

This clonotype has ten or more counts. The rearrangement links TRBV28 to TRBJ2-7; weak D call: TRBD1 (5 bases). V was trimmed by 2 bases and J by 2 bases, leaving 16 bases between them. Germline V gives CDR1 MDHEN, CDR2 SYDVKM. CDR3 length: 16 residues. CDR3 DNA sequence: TGTGCCAGCAGTTTACCTTCAGGGCAGGCAGCCTACGAGCAGTACTTC. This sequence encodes CASSLPSGQAAYEQYF. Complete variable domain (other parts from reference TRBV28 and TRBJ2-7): DVKVTQSSRYLVKRTGEKVFLECVQDMDHENMFWYRQDPGLGLRLIYFSYDVKMKEKGDIPEGYSVSREKKERFSLILESASTNQTSMYLCASSLPSGQAAYEQYFGPGTRLTVT.

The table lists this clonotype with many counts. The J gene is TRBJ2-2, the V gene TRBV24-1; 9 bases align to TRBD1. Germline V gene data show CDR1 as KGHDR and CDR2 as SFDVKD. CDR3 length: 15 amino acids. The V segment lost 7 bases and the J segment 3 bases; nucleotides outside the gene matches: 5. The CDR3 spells CATRMTGGDTGELFF. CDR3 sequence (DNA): TGTGCCACCAGGATGACAGGGGGGGACACCGGGGAGCTGTTTTTT.

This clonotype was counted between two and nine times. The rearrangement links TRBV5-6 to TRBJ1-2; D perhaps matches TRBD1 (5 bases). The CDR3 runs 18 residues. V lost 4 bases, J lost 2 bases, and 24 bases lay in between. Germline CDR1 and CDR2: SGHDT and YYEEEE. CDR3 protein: CASSLVPYPGWKNYGYTF. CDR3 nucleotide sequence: TGTGCCAGCAGCCTGGTTCCATACCCAGGGTGGAAAAACTATGGCTACACCTTC.

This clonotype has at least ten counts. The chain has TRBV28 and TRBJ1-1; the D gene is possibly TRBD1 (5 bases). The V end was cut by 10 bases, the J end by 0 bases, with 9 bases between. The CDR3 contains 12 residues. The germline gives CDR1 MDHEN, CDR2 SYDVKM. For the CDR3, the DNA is TGTGCCACCAGGGTTTTGAACACTGAAGCTTTCTTT. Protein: CATRVLNTEAFF.

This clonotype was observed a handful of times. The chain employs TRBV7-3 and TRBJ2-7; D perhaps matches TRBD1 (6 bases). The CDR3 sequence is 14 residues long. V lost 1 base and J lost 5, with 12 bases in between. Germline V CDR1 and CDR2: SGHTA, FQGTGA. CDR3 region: CASSLRPGVDEQYF. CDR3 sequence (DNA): TGTGCCAGCAGCTTAAGACCAGGGGTTGACGAGCAGTACTTC.

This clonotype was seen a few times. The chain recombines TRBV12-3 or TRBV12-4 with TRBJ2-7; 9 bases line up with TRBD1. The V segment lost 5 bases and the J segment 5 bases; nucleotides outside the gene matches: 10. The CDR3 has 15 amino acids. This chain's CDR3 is CASSNPGQGNHEQYF. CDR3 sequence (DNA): TGTGCCAGCAGTAATCCGGGACAGGGTAATCACGAGCAGTACTTC.

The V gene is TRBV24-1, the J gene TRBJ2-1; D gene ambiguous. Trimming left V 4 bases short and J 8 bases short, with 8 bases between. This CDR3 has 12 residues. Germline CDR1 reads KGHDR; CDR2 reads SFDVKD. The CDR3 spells CATSDQLYEQFF. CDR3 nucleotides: TGTGCCACCAGTGACCAGTTGTATGAGCAGTTCTTC.

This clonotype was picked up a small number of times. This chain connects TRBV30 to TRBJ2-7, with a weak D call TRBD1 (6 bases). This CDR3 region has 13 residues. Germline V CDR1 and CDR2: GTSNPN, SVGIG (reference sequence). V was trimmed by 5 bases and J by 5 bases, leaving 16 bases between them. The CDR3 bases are TGTGCCTGGGGGGAAACAGGGTTCAACGAGCAGTACTTC. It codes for CAWGETGFNEQYF.

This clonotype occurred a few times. CDR3 region: CASSFDRRSSYNSPLHF. The CDR3 region has the DNA TGTGCCAGCAGTTTCGACAGGAGGAGCTCCTATAATTCACCCCTCCACTTT. The J gene is TRBJ1-6, the V gene TRBV27, with a tentative D call TRBD1 (6 bases). The CDR3 is 17 residues long. Germline V gene sequence: CDR1 MNHEY, CDR2 SMNVEV (reference sequence). V was trimmed by 3 bases and J by 0 bases, leaving 12 bases between them.

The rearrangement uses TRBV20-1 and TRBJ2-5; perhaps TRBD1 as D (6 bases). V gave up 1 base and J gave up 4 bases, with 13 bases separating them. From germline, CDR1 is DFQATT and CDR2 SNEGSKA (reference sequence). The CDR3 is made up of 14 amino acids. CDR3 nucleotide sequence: TGCAGTGCTAGAGCTCCCAGGGGAAGAGAGACCCAGTACTTC. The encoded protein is CSARAPRGRETQYF.

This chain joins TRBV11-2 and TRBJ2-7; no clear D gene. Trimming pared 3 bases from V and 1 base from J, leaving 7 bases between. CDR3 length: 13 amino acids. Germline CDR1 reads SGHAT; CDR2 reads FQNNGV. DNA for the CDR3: TGTGCCAGCAGCTTTCTGAGTTCCTACGAGCAGTACTTC. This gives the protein CASSFLSSYEQYF.

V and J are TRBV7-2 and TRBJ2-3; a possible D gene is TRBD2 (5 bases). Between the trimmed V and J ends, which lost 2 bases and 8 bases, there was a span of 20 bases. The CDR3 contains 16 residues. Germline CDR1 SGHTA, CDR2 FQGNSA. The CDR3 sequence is CASSLSGVSGRGTQYF. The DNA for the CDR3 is TGTGCCAGCAGCTTATCCGGGGTATCGGGTCGAGGTACGCAGTATTTT.

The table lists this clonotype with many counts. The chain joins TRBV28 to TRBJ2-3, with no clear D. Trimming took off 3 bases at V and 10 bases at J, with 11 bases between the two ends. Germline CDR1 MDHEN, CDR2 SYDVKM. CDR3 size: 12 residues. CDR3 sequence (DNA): TGTGCCAGCAGTTTTAGGGTCGGACCGCAGTATTTT. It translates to CASSFRVGPQYF. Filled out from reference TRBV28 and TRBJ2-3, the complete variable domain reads DVKVTQSSRYLVKRTGEKVFLECVQDMDHENMFWYRQDPGLGLRLIYFSYDVKMKEKGDIPEGYSVSREKKERFSLILESASTNQTSMYLCASSFRVGPQYFGPGTRLTVL.